This T cell receptor beta chain was recorded in a study of vaccination effects on CD4 cells after COVID-19. Turning to this clone: Antigen: not known.

Peptide-pool stimulation followed by sequencing identified expanded antigen-specific CD4+ clonotypes in the ViraFEST assay. Cells that had been cultured for about 10 days were the source of isolated CD4+ T cells. Nucleocapsid antibodies stayed negative before and after vaccination, showing no earlier SARS-CoV-2 infection. Culturing of some 2 million PBMC per well took place with around 10 IU/ml IL-2 and 7.5 to 10 ug/ml peptides. TCRdb keeps only in-frame clones here, not all; method: immunoSEQ multiplex PCR. The repertoire includes tens of thousands of clones, 78% of them detected once, and about 10% sits in the top ten. Overall study findings and caveats: Clones of infection and vaccine origin contracted markedly late after vaccination.

V shed 3 bases and J 4 bases; nucleotides not matched to a gene: 5. This CDR3 spans 15 amino acids. Germline assignment: CDR1 LGHDT and CDR2 YNNKEL (reference sequence). V and J are TRBV3-1 (or the pseudogene TRBV3-2) and TRBJ1-1, with TRBD1 identical over 10 bases. The sequenced sample was CD4+ T cells from PBMCs cultured with SARS-CoV-2 spike peptides, obtained before COVID-19 vaccination. The receptor's source is a human donor who received a COVID-19 vaccine. This CDR3 is CASSQSDRGSTEAFF. The CDR3 DNA is TGTGCCAGCAGCCAGTCGGACAGGGGGAGCACTGAAGCTTTCTTT.